This TCR beta chain derives from a study of OX40 agonist ivuxolimab in advanced cancers. Study-level background: Ivuxolimab was a fully human IgG2 agonistic monoclonal antibody targeting the costimulatory receptor OX40 (CD134). Intravenous ivuxolimab was administered to patients every 2 weeks at six dose levels: 0.01, 0.1, 0.3, 1.5, 3 and 10 mg/kg. Of the approximately 53 patients in dose escalation, around 19 had hepatocellular carcinoma, about 15 had melanoma, 9 had renal cell carcinoma and 9 had head and neck cancer. In the dose-escalation cohort, roughly 80% of patients were male, and the mean age was approximately 60 years, with a range of roughly 20 to 79. Prior anti-PD-1, anti-PD-L1 or anti-CTLA-4 therapy was permitted, and less than 45% of dose-escalation patients had received checkpoint inhibitors. Partial responses occurred in three dose-escalation patients, of whom one had hepatocellular carcinoma and two had cutaneous melanoma. Peripheral TCRbeta sequencing was intended to test whether TCR sequence diversity was altered and clonal T-cell expansion was caused by ivuxolimab. The paper reports the monotherapy dose-escalation portion (N of about 51 patients) of the phase I ivuxolimab trial. Broader findings and caveats from the paper: The antigen specificity of the peripheral T cells that underwent clonal expansion was not determined. Low levels of normalized T-cell clonal expansion were also shown by some nonresponding patients. In the 0.1-3.0 mg/kg groups, partial responders had among the lowest normalized peripheral clonal expansion, particularly in CD8+ T cells. At doses of 0.1 to 3.0 mg/kg, clonal expansion of both CD4+ and CD8+ blood T cells was observed from baseline to week 6. After ivuxolimab, more expanded clones were found on average in CD8+ T cells than in CD4+ T cells.

The trial excluded patients who had a history of autoimmune disease or who were on systemic immunosuppression. Peripheral blood for TCR sequencing was collected from all dose cohorts at baseline, on cycle 4 day 1, and on cycle 7 day 1. Samples were obtained from an open-label, multicenter, first-in-human phase I dose-escalation trial of ivuxolimab. Adults with locally advanced or metastatic melanoma, renal cell carcinoma, hepatocellular carcinoma or head and neck squamous cell carcinoma were enrolled in the trial. Before TCR sequencing, CD4+ T cells and CD8+ T cells from peripheral blood were sorted into separate populations. V lost 1 base and J lost 8 bases; the stretch between them is 14 bases long. The CDR3 has 15 amino acids, counting the end cysteine and phenylalanine. CDR3 DNA only is kept here, 45 bases in frame from base 1. From a lookup of the germline V gene (reference sequence), CDR1 and CDR2 are SEHNR and FQNEAQ.

This clone was seen just once. The specificity of this receptor is unknown. Base quality data are lacking; no much larger clone is found one base away. For sequencing of the TCRbeta CDR3 region, genomic DNA was extracted from the sorted cells. TCRbeta CDR3 regions were sequenced using the immunoSEQ Assay. TCRdb holds this immuneACCESS table with in-frame rearrangements only. Some clones are missing; in checked studies, unresolved V genes explain under half, and the rest has no known cause. The table for this sample lists fewer than 85,000 clones; roughly 80% of them were counted only once. The ten largest clones take up around 5% of the sample.

Specimen: CD4+ or CD8+ T cells sorted from blood, collected in a trial of the OX40 agonist ivuxolimab. The TCR originated in an adult with an advanced solid tumor such as melanoma, head and neck, liver or kidney cancer. This receptor chain uses TRBV7-9 and TRBJ1-4; the D segment cannot be called with confidence. The CDR3 protein: CASSLGVLVQEKLFF. In nucleotide form, the sequence is TGTGCCAGCAGCTTAGGAGTTTTGGTCCAGGAAAAACTGTTTTTT. Here the CDR3 is joined to the reference TRBV7-9 and TRBJ1-4 genes, and the full variable domain is: DTGVSQNPRHKITKRGQNVTFRCDPISEHNRLYWYRQTLGQGPEFLTYFQNEAQLEKSRLLSDRFSAERPKGSFSTLEIQRTEQGDSAMYLCASSLGVLVQEKLFFGSGTQLSVL.